The next 24 T cell receptor beta chains were all read from a single sample in a study of cytomegalovirus exposure and HLA in healthy donors. 60 Vbeta and 13 Jbeta primers were used in PCR. Clones were sequenced by immunoSEQ multiplex PCR, and TCRdb holds only the in-frame ones, with some missing. The sample has around 150,000 clones; 77% are singletons. Sequencing used PBMCs. Receptors were obtained from a woman between 40 and 50 years old in good health and CMV-seropositive.

The chain carries TRBV30 and TRBJ2-7; 9 bases are a match to TRBD2. V lost 3 bases and J lost 0; bases outside the gene matches: 9. The CDR3 covers 16 residues. CDR1 and CDR2 (germline): GTSNPN, SVGIG (reference sequence). CDR3 nucleotide sequence: TGTGCCTGGAGAAAGGGTGGAGCGGGAGGCTCCTACGAGCAGTACTTC. Translation: CAWRKGGAGGSYEQYF.

V gene TRBV2 combines with J gene TRBJ1-2; 8 bases are a match to TRBD1. CDR3 length equals 12 residues. Trimming at V came to 8 bases and at J to 9 bases, leaving 8 bases not matched to a gene. Looked up from germline, CDR1 is SNHLY and CDR2 is FYNNEI. The CDR3 nucleotides read TGTGCCAGCTACGGACAGGGCGGGCGCTACACCTTC. Translation: CASYGQGGRYTF.

This chain connects TRBV25-1 to TRBJ1-5; no definite D call. CDR1 and CDR2 (germline): MGHDK, SYGVNS. CDR3 length: 14 amino acids. V lost 4 bases to trimming and J lost 6 bases, with 13 bases between them. This chain's CDR3 is CASSGVPEGQPQHF. In nucleotides, the CDR3 is TGTGCCAGCAGTGGGGTACCAGAGGGTCAGCCCCAGCATTTT.

This sequence joins TRBV5-1 and TRBJ2-1; 8 bases are shared with TRBD1. The CDR3 length is 15 residues. CDR1 is SGHRS, CDR2 YFSETQ, per germline. J was trimmed by 9 bases and V by 4 bases; bases with no gene match: 12. The DNA of the CDR3 is TGCGCCAGCAGCCTACCTGGACAGGGACTCGGTGAGCAGTTCTTC. It specifies CASSLPGQGLGEQFF. The whole variable domain, remainder taken from reference TRBV5-1 and TRBJ2-1, is KAGVTQTPRYLIKTRGQQVTLSCSPISGHRSVSWYQQTPGQGLQFLFEYFSETQRNKGNFPGRFSGRQFSNSRSEMNVSTLELGDSALYLCASSLPGQGLGEQFFGPGTRLTVL.

As DNA, the CDR3 is TGTGCCAGCAGCTTAGCGTGGGCCAGGGCCTTAAACACTGAAGCTTTCTTT. It yields the protein CASSLAWARALNTEAFF. The chain employs TRBV7-9 and TRBJ1-1; D possibly corresponds to TRBD1 (5 bases). Looked up from germline, CDR1 is SEHNR and CDR2 is FQNEAQ (reference sequence). This CDR3 contains 17 residues. V lost 0 bases, J lost 2 bases, and 16 bases lay in between.

The chain employs TRBV7-2 and TRBJ2-5; TRBD2 might be the D (5 bases). Trimming took 1 base from V and 3 from J, leaving 9 bases between them. Looked up from germline, CDR1 is SGHTA and CDR2 is FQGNSA. The CDR3 is made up of 14 amino acids. This CDR3 is CASSLGSGKETQYF. Here the CDR3 DNA reads TGTGCCAGCAGCTTAGGATCGGGAAAAGAGACCCAGTACTTC.

The chain has TRBV27 and TRBJ1-4; D call uncertain. Trimming took off 5 bases at V and 2 bases at J, with 12 bases between the two ends. CDR1 is MNHEY and CDR2 is SMNVEV in the germline V gene (reference sequence). This CDR3 region has 15 residues. The CDR3 DNA reads as TGTGCCAGCAGTCTCCGTAGAACGACTAATGAAAAACTGTTTTTT. Amino acid sequence: CASSLRRTTNEKLFF.

The J gene is TRBJ1-2, the V gene TRBV5-1; TRBD1 aligns across 7 bases. The germline V gene has CDR1 SGHRS and CDR2 YFSETQ. V trimming: 0 bases; J trimming: 1 base; junction bases outside the gene matches: 9. The CDR3 length is 17 residues. The CDR3 sequence: CASSLGKTGEDNYGYTF. The CDR3 bases are TGCGCCAGCAGCTTGGGGAAAACAGGGGAAGATAACTATGGCTACACCTTC.

V usage is TRBV6-1 and J usage is TRBJ1-4; D remains ambiguous. The CDR3 contains 13 residues. The ends were cut back, 7 bases at V and 5 bases at J, with 11 bases in the middle. Germline-derived CDR1 and CDR2 are MNHNS and SASEGT. The CDR3 here is CASTTPLNEKLFF. CDR3 bases: TGTGCCAGCACGACACCACTCAATGAAAAACTGTTTTTT.

The CDR3 nucleotides are TGTGCCAGCAGCTTAAGTGGGGCTGAGCAGTTCTTC. Protein sequence: CASSLSGAEQFF. The chain joins TRBV7-2 to TRBJ2-1; TRBD1 might be the D (5 bases). Trimming removed 2 bases at V and 9 bases at J, with 8 bases between. Germline V gives CDR1 SGHTA, CDR2 FQGNSA. The CDR3 covers 12 residues.

The chain joins TRBV7-2 to TRBJ2-7, with D tentatively TRBD2 (5 bases). CDR3 length: 12 amino acids. The germline CDR1 and CDR2 sequences are SGHTA and FQGNSA. V was trimmed by 4 bases and J by 6 bases, leaving 10 bases between them. CDR3 coding DNA: TGTGCCAGCAGCTCCTTCCGGGGCGAGCAGTACTTC. Translated: CASSSFRGEQYF.

The genes are TRBV5-1 and TRBJ2-3, with 12 positions matching TRBD2. The CDR3 spans 15 residues. J lost 4 bases, V lost 4 bases, and 4 bases had no gene match. Germline V gives CDR1 SGHRS, CDR2 YFSETQ. The CDR3 loop reads CASSLGLAGPDTQYF. The DNA for the CDR3 is TGCGCCAGCAGCCTCGGACTAGCGGGGCCAGATACGCAGTATTTT.

The chain employs TRBV19 and TRBJ1-3; TRBD1 matches at 8 bases. Germline V gene lookup returns CDR1 LNHDA and CDR2 SQIVND (reference sequence). J gave up 1 base and V 1 base, and 3 bases lay outside the gene matches. The CDR3 consists of 16 residues. CDR3 sequence reads: CASSIGTGKSGNTIYF. CDR3 nucleotides: TGTGCCAGTAGTATAGGGACAGGGAAATCTGGAAACACCATATATTTT.

V gene TRBV15 combines with J gene TRBJ1-1; 9 nucleotides match TRBD1. Trimming at V came to 5 bases and at J to 1 base, leaving 5 bases not matched to a gene. CDR1 is LNHNV, CDR2 YYDKDF, per germline (reference sequence). CDR3 length: 15 amino acids. Written as DNA, the CDR3 is TGTGCCACCAGCCCTCGGACAGGGGAGAACACTGAAGCTTTCTTT. Amino acids: CATSPRTGENTEAFF.

The chain has TRBV10-3 and TRBJ1-3; tentatively, D is TRBD1 (6 bases). The length of the CDR3 is 13 residues. The germline V gene has CDR1 ENHRY and CDR2 SYGVKD. V dropped 10 bases and J dropped 4 bases, with 14 bases sitting between them. CDR3 nucleotide sequence: TGTGCCACCCAGGGGCCCACGGGAAACACCATATATTTT. Translated, it gives CATQGPTGNTIYF.

The chain joins TRBV5-1 to TRBJ2-4, with D possibly being TRBD1 (5 bases). Trimming cost V 4 bases and J 7 bases, with 15 bases left between them. The germline gives CDR1 SGHRS, CDR2 YFSETQ. The CDR3 has 14 residues. The CDR3 nucleotides read TGCGCCAGCAGCCCAGGGCAGGATGAGAACATTCAGTACTTC. This codes for CASSPGQDENIQYF.

This clone was seen a few times. This chain uses TRBV30 with TRBJ1-6, with 7 nucleotides matching TRBD1. Germline-derived CDR1 and CDR2 are GTSNPN and SVGIG (reference sequence). V dropped 8 bases and J dropped 5; count of bases not matched to a gene: 9. The CDR3 has 14 amino acids. In DNA, the CDR3 is TGTGCCAGTGAGGGACAGCTAAATAATTCACCCCTCCACTTT. This gives the protein CASEGQLNNSPLHF.

The chain carries TRBV6-5 and TRBJ2-7, with D maybe TRBD1 (5 bases). The germline V and J ends were trimmed by 0 bases and 5 bases, with 11 bases remaining between them. This CDR3 contains 14 residues. From germline, CDR1 is MNHEY and CDR2 SVGAGI. The DNA of the CDR3 is TGTGCCAGCAGTTACTCCCCAGGGAACCACGAGCAGTACTTC. This translates into CASSYSPGNHEQYF.

V is TRBV6-1 and J is TRBJ1-1; 9 nucleotides align to TRBD1. There are 15 residues in the CDR3. V gave up 5 bases and J gave up 1 base; unmatched junction bases: 5. Per the germline V gene, CDR1 is MNHNS and CDR2 is SASEGT. DNA of the CDR3: TGTGCCAGCAGTCTTGCGACAGGGGGGAACACTGAAGCTTTCTTT. Translating gives CASSLATGGNTEAFF.

This clone was seen more than once but under ten times. This chain uses TRBV28 with TRBJ2-2, with D uncertain. Germline V gene sequence: CDR1 MDHEN, CDR2 SYDVKM. Trimming stripped 5 bases from V and 6 bases from J, with 10 bases between. The CDR3 has 13 amino acids. The CDR3 sequence is CASSPTIAGELFF. The CDR3 DNA sequence: TGTGCCAGCAGTCCAACTATAGCCGGGGAGCTGTTTTTT.

Here the CDR3 reads CASSQEDRKYGYTF. The CDR3 DNA reads as TGCGCCAGCAGCCAAGAGGACAGGAAGTATGGCTACACCTTC. The rearrangement uses TRBV4-3 and TRBJ1-2, with 7 nucleotides matching TRBD1. V lost 0 bases and J lost 5; bases outside the gene matches: 3. Germline loops: CDR1 LGHNA, CDR2 YSLEER. The CDR3 runs 14 residues.

This chain connects TRBV6-5 to TRBJ1-2; 7 positions agree with TRBD1. There are 16 residues in the CDR3. The ends lost 2 bases at V and 6 bases at J; junction bases unmatched: 12. Germline-derived CDR1 and CDR2 are MNHEY and SVGAGI. The CDR3 DNA sequence: TGTGCCAGCAGTTACCGGATGGGTAGGCAGGGGGATGGCTACACCTTC. Translation gives CASSYRMGRQGDGYTF.

V and J are TRBV9 and TRBJ1-3; tentative D call: TRBD1 (6 bases). The CDR3 consists of 15 residues. In germline, CDR1 is SGDLS, CDR2 YYNGEE. Trimming left V 4 bases short and J 2 bases short, with 13 bases between. CDR3 loop: CASSTGGGPGNTIYF. The CDR3 bases are TGTGCCAGCAGCACGGGAGGGGGGCCTGGAAACACCATATATTTT.

This clone is a singleton in its sample. Additional DNA sequences in this sample encode the identical CDR3. The chain couples TRBV6-5 to TRBJ1-1, with D perhaps matching TRBD1 (6 bases). The ends were cut back, 0 bases at V and 5 bases at J, with 7 bases in the middle. CDR3 length: 13 residues. Germline V gene data show CDR1 as MNHEY and CDR2 as SVGAGI. CDR3 residues: CASSYSQGTEAFF. The CDR3, as DNA: TGTGCCAGCAGTTACTCACAGGGTACTGAAGCTTTCTTT.